This T cell receptor beta chain was captured in a study of CD8+CD57+ T cells in acquired aplastic anemia. Study as a whole: An average of about 9.8 million reads for CD4+ cells was obtained from healthy donors.

TCR beta VDJ and CDR3 profiles were obtained from a genomic DNA template. TCRdb fed the reads into MiXCR, producing one record per CDR3 protein. The profile shows about 160,000 distinct CDR3 sequences, roughly 47% of them singletons. The V gene's germline CDR1 is ENHRY and CDR2 SYGVKD. J was trimmed by 8 bases and V by 7 bases; bases with no gene match: 12. The CDR3 is 15 amino acids. Sequencing input: sorted CD4+, CD8+, or CD8+CD57+ T cells (not recorded which) from PBMCs. This TCR was sampled from a human donor in good health. The chain is built from TRBV10-3 and TRBJ2-2; TRBD1 matches 8 bases. The CDR3 region has the DNA TGTGCCATCAAAGGGACAGGTGGGAGACTGGGGGAGCTGTTTTTT. Its protein product is CAIKGTGGRLGELFF.